What follows is one TCR beta chain and its context. The data are from a study of blood T cell repertoires in COVID-19. Study summary: Samples of COVID-19 (acute and convalescent) were obtained from the United States, Italy and Spain. Sources were T cells, B-cell-depleted T cells, or PBMCs; the material itself was cDNA or gDNA.

CDR3 size: 13 residues. V was pared by 3 bases and J by 6 bases, with 15 bases between. CDR1 DFQATT and CDR2 SNEGSKA come from the germline V gene (reference sequence). Original data processing: Reference gene primers were amplified, and this amplification served to estimate nucleated cell counts. The data were produced by immunoSEQ multiplex PCR, yet TCRdb's version contains in-frame clones alone and is incomplete. Clonal size and the V and J genes are those of that table, whereas D and trimming came from the DNA. The sample holds 55,000 to 85,000 clones, about 86% seen once. This clonotype was obtained from a human donor in a cohort sampled during active COVID-19. The V call is TRBV20-1, the J call TRBJ2-7; D may be TRBD2 (6 bases). Sequenced material: peripheral blood. In DNA, the CDR3 is TGCAGTGCTAGTTACGGGCCAGCGGGCGAGCAGTACTTC. This sequence encodes CSASYGPAGEQYF.